The 28 T cell receptor beta chains in this list originate from one sample, sequenced in a study of CD8 T cells in Susac syndrome. Random hexamers were used to reverse transcribe an amount of about 0.45 to 1 ug RNA. MiXCR was run by TCRdb on the immunoSEQ multiplex PCR reads, yielding one entry per CDR3 protein. The top ten clones hold about 0.65% of a sample with about 82,000 distinct CDR3 sequences, approximately 96% of them seen once. Source material: CD8+ T cells from PBMCs. All receptors derive from a human donor with Susac syndrome.

V gene TRBV6-2 or TRBV6-3 combines with J gene TRBJ2-3; TRBD1 matches at 9 bases. The length of the CDR3 is 15 residues. Trimming at V came to 5 bases and at J to 5 bases, leaving 8 bases not matched to a gene. Germline lookup yields CDR1 MNHEY and CDR2 SVGEGT. CDR3 loop: CASSHRDRAGDTQYF. CDR3 DNA sequence: TGTGCCAGCAGTCACCGGGACAGGGCTGGAGATACGCAGTATTTT.

The V and J genes are TRBV18 and TRBJ1-1, with a tentative D call TRBD1 (5 bases). V was cut by 8 bases and J by 8 bases, with 15 bases left in between. Germline assignment: CDR1 KGHSH and CDR2 LQKENI. The CDR3 consists of 12 residues. The CDR3, as DNA: TGTGCCAGCCGTCAGGAACCAGGGGAAGCTTTCTTT. Its translation is CASRQEPGEAFF.

This chain uses TRBV11-2 with TRBJ2-5, with 10 bases lining up with TRBD2. V dropped 5 bases and J dropped 5; count of bases not matched to a gene: 8. From germline, CDR1 is SGHAT and CDR2 FQNNGV. This CDR3 spans 15 amino acids. CDR3 loop: CASSLGTSVVETQYF. For the CDR3, the DNA is TGTGCCAGCAGCCTCGGGACTAGCGTTGTCGAGACCCAGTACTTC.

The V call is TRBV27, the J call TRBJ1-2; 8 bases map to TRBD1. V was pared by 6 bases and J by 0 bases, with 3 bases of the junction left unmatched. CDR1 MNHEY and CDR2 SMNVEV come from the germline V gene (reference sequence). This CDR3 comprises 14 residues. The CDR3 loop reads CASSTDRANYGYTF. As DNA, the CDR3 is TGTGCCAGCAGCACGGACAGGGCTAACTATGGCTACACCTTC.

This chain uses TRBV2 with TRBJ1-5, with D unclear. The CDR3 length is 16 residues. Trimming pared 5 bases from V and 1 base from J, leaving 15 bases between. Germline loops: CDR1 SNHLY, CDR2 FYNNEI. The CDR3 loop reads CASSWTAEVSNQPQHF. In DNA, the CDR3 is TGTGCCAGCAGTTGGACGGCGGAGGTGAGCAATCAGCCCCAGCATTTT.

The chain couples TRBV29-1 to TRBJ1-1; D might be TRBD1 (5 bases). Trimming removed 3 bases at V and 6 bases at J, with 11 bases between. Germline assignment: CDR1 SQVTM and CDR2 ANQGSEA. CDR3 length: 12 amino acids. In nucleotides, the CDR3 is TGCAGCGTTGACGGGGGGAAGGCTGAAGCTTTCTTT. It is translated as CSVDGGKAEAFF. The full variable domain, completed using reference TRBV29-1 and TRBJ1-1, is SAVISQKPSRDICQRGTSLTIQCQVDSQVTMMFWYRQQPGQSLTLIATANQGSEATYESGFVIDKFPISRPNLTFSTLTVSNMSPEDSSIYLCSVDGGKAEAFFGQGTRLTVV.

The DNA for the CDR3 is TGTGCCAGCAGTGCCGGGACAGGGGCCGACAATGAGCAGTTCTTC. Its protein product is CASSAGTGADNEQFF. The V and J genes are TRBV27 and TRBJ2-1; 10 bases are a match to TRBD1. Per germline, CDR1 MNHEY and CDR2 SMNVEV (reference sequence). The V segment lost 5 bases and the J segment 5 bases; nucleotides outside the gene matches: 6. The CDR3 extends over 15 amino acids.

V is TRBV30 and J is TRBJ2-5, with a possible D match to TRBD1 (6 bases). In germline, CDR1 is GTSNPN, CDR2 SVGIG (reference sequence). The CDR3 extends over 15 amino acids. The germline V and J ends were trimmed by 2 bases and 4 bases, with 17 bases remaining between them. CDR3 coding DNA: TGTGCCTGGAGTCCCTTCGGACAGTTCCCAGAGACCCAGTACTTC. This gives the protein CAWSPFGQFPETQYF.

The chain carries TRBV9 and TRBJ1-6, with a weak D call TRBD1 (5 bases). The V end lost 2 bases, the J end lost 10 bases, and 13 bases lay between the germline ends. CDR1 is SGDLS and CDR2 is YYNGEE in the germline V gene. The CDR3 is 14 amino acids. The CDR3, as DNA: TGTGCCAGCAGCGTCCGGGTGGGGGAATCACCCCTCCACTTT. This sequence encodes CASSVRVGESPLHF.

V usage is TRBV18 and J usage is TRBJ2-1; D possibly corresponds to TRBD2 (5 bases). Germline values: CDR1 KGHSH, CDR2 LQKENI. This CDR3 has 13 residues. Trimming removed 1 base from V and 8 bases from J, with 9 bases in between. The CDR3, as DNA: TGTGCCAGCTCACCACGGAGGACGGATGAGCAGTTCTTC. Protein product: CASSPRRTDEQFF.

The gene calls are TRBV9 and TRBJ2-3, with 9 bases fitting TRBD2. Germline CDR1 is SGDLS and CDR2 is YYNGEE. Losses at the gene ends were 4 bases for V and 2 bases for J; bases not matched to a gene: 8. The CDR3 is made up of 16 amino acids. CDR3 sequence: CASSPLPSGDTDTQYF. The CDR3 DNA follows: TGTGCCAGCAGCCCTCTCCCTAGCGGGGACACAGATACGCAGTATTTT.

V usage is TRBV20-1 and J usage is TRBJ1-2; 7 bases align to TRBD1. V lost 5 bases to trimming and J lost 0 bases; unmatched junction nucleotides: 6. This CDR3 has 14 amino acids. Germline lookup yields CDR1 DFQATT and CDR2 SNEGSKA (reference sequence). The CDR3 DNA is TGCAGTGCTTCTGACAGGGACACTAACTATGGCTACACCTTC. Translating it yields CSASDRDTNYGYTF.

The chain links TRBV6-5 to TRBJ1-5; 8 bases are shared with TRBD1. CDR3 length: 15 amino acids. CDR1 MNHEY and CDR2 SVGAGI come from the germline V gene. Trimming at V came to 6 bases and at J to 6 bases, leaving 10 bases not matched to a gene. The CDR3 loop is CASRPTGAWGQPQHF. The CDR3 DNA is TGTGCCAGCAGGCCGACAGGGGCGTGGGGTCAGCCCCAGCATTTT.

The rearrangement uses TRBV29-1 and TRBJ1-2; TRBD1 matches 9 bases. The germline CDR1 and CDR2 sequences are SQVTM and ANQGSEA. V lost 4 bases and J lost 8; bases outside the gene matches: 5. The CDR3 is made up of 12 amino acids. The DNA of the CDR3 is TGCAGCGTTGGGTGGACAGGGGCCGGCTACACCTTC. This sequence encodes CSVGWTGAGYTF.

The chain carries TRBV11-2 and TRBJ1-2; TRBD1 is a possible D gene (6 bases). V lost 2 bases, J lost 8 bases, and 12 bases lay in between. CDR1 is SGHAT and CDR2 is FQNNGV in the germline V gene. There are 13 residues in the CDR3. The CDR3 spells CASSLQGLGGYTF. The CDR3 DNA follows: TGTGCCAGCAGCTTACAGGGGCTAGGAGGCTACACCTTC.

The chain has TRBV20-1 and TRBJ1-1; D unresolved. In germline, CDR1 is DFQATT, CDR2 SNEGSKA (reference sequence). V lost 6 bases and J 6 bases, leaving 20 bases between the germline ends. This CDR3 region has 14 residues. CDR3 sequence reads: CSALTGRIGAEAFF. CDR3 nucleotides: TGCAGTGCCCTTACGGGCCGGATCGGCGCTGAAGCTTTCTTT.

This chain links TRBV11-3 with TRBJ1-2; TRBD1 is a possible D gene (5 bases). CDR1 SGHNT and CDR2 YENEEA come from the germline V gene. The CDR3 extends over 15 amino acids. The V and J ends lost 6 bases and 7 bases respectively, with 21 bases between them. CDR3 coding DNA: TGTGCCAGCAGTCATGGCGGGGCAGACAGTGTTGGCTACACCTTC. The encoded protein is CASSHGGADSVGYTF. The full variable domain, with the rest looked up from reference TRBV11-3 and TRBJ1-2, is EAGVVQSPRYKIIEKKQPVAFWCNPISGHNTLYWYLQNLGQGPELLIRYENEEAVDDSQLPKDRFSAERLKGVDSTLKIQPAELGDSAVYLCASSHGGADSVGYTFGSGTRLTVV.

The chain has TRBV29-1 and TRBJ2-1; the D gene is possibly TRBD2 (7 bases). The V end was cut by 6 bases, the J end by 1 base, with 16 bases between. CDR1 is SQVTM, CDR2 ANQGSEA, per germline. The CDR3 runs 15 residues. CDR3 amino acids: CSVDKRGGSYNEQFF. The CDR3 coding sequence is TGCAGCGTCGATAAAAGGGGGGGATCCTACAATGAGCAGTTCTTC.

The chain recombines TRBV5-1 with TRBJ1-2; maybe TRBD1 (6 bases). Trimming removed 5 bases from V and 3 bases from J, with 11 bases in between. Looked up from germline, CDR1 is SGHRS and CDR2 is YFSETQ. The CDR3 is 13 residues long. The CDR3 sequence is CASRAGTHYGYTF. CDR3 in DNA: TGCGCCAGCAGAGCCGGGACACACTATGGCTACACCTTC.

The chain recombines TRBV29-1 with TRBJ2-2; D ambiguous. Germline V lookup: CDR1 SQVTM, CDR2 ANQGSEA. Trimming removed 3 bases from V and 7 bases from J, with 6 bases in between. CDR3 length equals 11 residues. CDR3 sequence: CSVEGNGELFF. CDR3 sequence (DNA): TGCAGCGTTGAGGGGAACGGGGAGCTGTTTTTT.

V gene TRBV5-1 combines with J gene TRBJ1-1, with 7 nucleotides matching TRBD1. CDR1 SGHRS and CDR2 YFSETQ come from the germline V gene. The V segment lost 7 bases and the J segment 3 bases; nucleotides outside the gene matches: 9. There are 14 residues in the CDR3. The CDR3 nucleotides are TGCGCCAGCGCTGGGGGACAGTGGTACACTGAAGCTTTCTTT. Protein sequence: CASAGGQWYTEAFF.

The chain employs TRBV6-5 and TRBJ1-2, with 7 positions matching TRBD1. Looked up from germline, CDR1 is MNHEY and CDR2 is SVGAGI. J was trimmed by 4 bases and V by 6 bases; bases with no gene match: 5. There are 13 residues in the CDR3. DNA for the CDR3: TGTGCCAGCAGGATACAGGGGAGCTATGGCTACACCTTC. This gives the protein CASRIQGSYGYTF.

J is TRBJ2-3 and V is TRBV6-6; the D call may be TRBD1 or TRBD2 (7 bases each). From germline, CDR1 is MNHNY and CDR2 SVGAGI (reference sequence). V lost 7 bases and J 1 base, leaving 12 bases between the germline ends. The CDR3 sequence is 14 residues long. The CDR3 bases are TGTGCCAGCATCCCAGGGGGGGGCACAGATACGCAGTATTTT. Encoded protein: CASIPGGGTDTQYF.

The J gene is TRBJ1-1, the V gene TRBV30, with 8 bases lining up with TRBD1. The germline V gene encodes CDR1 GTSNPN and CDR2 SVGIG (reference sequence). V lost 4 bases and J lost 7; bases outside the gene matches: 14. The length of the CDR3 is 15 residues. The DNA for the CDR3 is TGTGCCTGGATGGGACAGGCCTCGGGTGGTAGTGAAGCTTTCTTT. Translating it yields CAWMGQASGGSEAFF.

The V gene is TRBV12-3 or TRBV12-4, the J gene TRBJ1-2, with D possibly TRBD1 on 5 matching bases. The CDR3 runs 13 residues. Trimming shortened V by 4 bases and J by 4 bases, and 10 bases separated the two germline ends. The CDR3 region is CASSSGPGYGYTF. CDR3 nucleotides: TGTGCCAGCAGTTCAGGGCCGGGCTATGGCTACACCTTC.

The chain is built from TRBV6-5 and TRBJ1-1; D might be TRBD1 (5 bases). The germline V and J ends were trimmed by 6 bases and 4 bases, with 12 bases remaining between them. Germline CDR1 is MNHEY and CDR2 is SVGAGI. The CDR3 loop spans 13 amino acids. The CDR3 coding sequence is TGTGCCAGCAGGGGGGTACGGAGCACTGAAGCTTTCTTT. Its protein product is CASRGVRSTEAFF.

The CDR3: CSARGQGPNEQYF. CDR3 nucleotides: TGCAGTGCTAGGGGACAGGGCCCCAACGAGCAGTACTTC. The rearrangement links TRBV20-1 to TRBJ2-7; 9 bases map to TRBD1. The CDR3 is 13 amino acids. Germline values: CDR1 DFQATT, CDR2 SNEGSKA (reference sequence). The junction had 5 bases not matched to a gene; V was cut back by 3 bases and J by 5 bases.

The chain employs TRBV6-1 and TRBJ2-7, with D unclear. V gave up 7 bases and J gave up 4 bases, with 14 bases separating them. The CDR3 covers 13 residues. Germline V gives CDR1 MNHNS, CDR2 SASEGT. The CDR3 here is CASNPLLDYEQYF. CDR3 bases: TGTGCCAGCAACCCACTGTTGGATTACGAGCAGTACTTC.